These T cell receptor beta chains were read from a single sample in a study of OX40 agonist ivuxolimab in advanced cancers. The table came from immunoSEQ multiplex PCR; TCRdb's copy has only in-frame clones and leaves some out. This sample carries under 90,000 clones, more than 70% of them seen once, and the ten largest clones take 2% to 2.5%. The input for sequencing was CD4+ or CD8+ T cells sorted from blood, taken in a trial of the OX40 agonist ivuxolimab. The receptors derive from an adult with an advanced solid tumor such as melanoma, head and neck, liver or kidney cancer. Each CDR3 is given with its conserved first and last residue. A D gene is named only where the DNA matches it firmly. Only part of the rows carry a size: once, few, many, or a class if the clone is expanded.

v_call	d_call	clone_size	j_call	cdr3_nt	cdr3_aa
TRBV19	.	once	TRBJ1-2	TGTGCCAGCAGGGGTTACGACTATGGCTACACCTTC	CASRGYDYGYTF
TRBV10-3	.	once	TRBJ1-4	TGTGCCATCAGTGCAGGGGCAACTAATGAAAAACTGTTTTTT	CAISAGATNEKLFF
TRBV18	.	.	TRBJ1-3	TGTGCCAGCTCACGTGGAGGAAAAGGGGGAAACACCATATATTTT	CASSRGGKGGNTIYF
TRBV19	.	.	TRBJ1-2	TGTGCCAGTAGCGCCGGGACGGACAATAACTATGGCTACACCTTC	CASSAGTDNNYGYTF
TRBV2	TRBD2	.	TRBJ2-1	TGTGCCAGCAGAAGGACTAGCGGGAGAGGTGAGCAGTTCTTC	CASRRTSGRGEQFF
TRBV30	TRBD2	once	TRBJ2-3	TGTGCCTGGACCCTCGGGGGGATCGGCACAGATACGCAGTATTTT	CAWTLGGIGTDTQYF
TRBV19	.	.	TRBJ1-5	TGTGCCAGTAGTATAGAAGGGGGGACATGGAGTCTGCCCCAGCATTTT	CASSIEGGTWSLPQHF
TRBV18	.	.	TRBJ2-7	TGTGCCAGCTCGCGGGACATAGGACCCTACGAGCAGTACTTC	CASSRDIGPYEQYF
TRBV5-1	.	.	TRBJ1-1	TGCGCCAGCAGCTTGTCGACAACTGAAGCTTTCTTT	CASSLSTTEAFF
TRBV19	TRBD1	.	TRBJ2-1	TGTGCCAGTGGGAGACCGGGACAGGGAAATGAGCAGTTCTTC	CASGRPGQGNEQFF
TRBV5-1	.	.	TRBJ1-2	TGCGCCAGCAGCGGGACTCGCTATGGCTACACCTTC	CASSGTRYGYTF
TRBV18	.	.	TRBJ2-5	TGTGCCAGCTCACCATACTTGGTAGAGACCCAGTACTTC	CASSPYLVETQYF
TRBV5-6	.	.	TRBJ2-5	TGTGCCAGCAGCCCGGGACGGCGGCAGAAAGAGACCCAGTACTTC	CASSPGRRQKETQYF
TRBV11-2	.	.	TRBJ2-5	TGTGCCAGCAGCCCCCTGGAGAAGACCCAGTACTTC	CASSPLEKTQYF
TRBV9	.	.	TRBJ2-2	TGTGCCAGCAGCCCAGACATGGTCGGGGAGCTGTTTTTT	CASSPDMVGELFF
TRBV6-1	.	once	TRBJ2-3	TGTGCCAGCAGTGAAGCCGGACAAGCCACAGATACGCAGTATTTT	CASSEAGQATDTQYF
TRBV7-3	TRBD2	.	TRBJ2-1	TGTGCCAGCAGCTTAGGGACTAGCGGGGTAAGCTCCTACAATGAGCAGTTCTTC	CASSLGTSGVSSYNEQFF
TRBV19	.	.	TRBJ2-5	TGTGCCAGTACCATGGGGATATTGGGAGAGACCCAGTACTTC	CASTMGILGETQYF
TRBV30	.	.	TRBJ1-5	TGTGCCTGGGGGAAGCCTAATCAGCCCCAGCATTTT	CAWGKPNQPQHF
TRBV19	TRBD1	.	TRBJ1-2	TGTGCCAGTAGCCCCGACAGGGCCAAGGGCTACACCTTC	CASSPDRAKGYTF
TRBV5-1	.	few	TRBJ2-2	TGCGCCAGCAGCTTGGGACAGCCAACCGGGGAGCTGTTTTTT	CASSLGQPTGELFF
TRBV14	TRBD1	.	TRBJ2-1	TGTGCCAGCAGCCAAGGACAGGGCTCCTACAATGAGCAGTTCTTC	CASSQGQGSYNEQFF
TRBV5-4	TRBD1	.	TRBJ1-1	TGTGCCAGCAGCCCTACGAGGGACAGGGCTAACACTGAAGCTTTCTTT	CASSPTRDRANTEAFF
TRBV6-5	TRBD1	.	TRBJ1-5	TGTGCCAGCAGGCGGGACAGGAATAGCAATCAGCCCCAGCATTTT	CASRRDRNSNQPQHF
TRBV28	.	.	TRBJ2-3	TGTGCCAGCAGCGGGTATACCACAGATACGCAGTATTTT	CASSGYTTDTQYF
TRBV7-8	TRBD1	.	TRBJ1-2	TGTGCCAGCAGCTCCCCCCTTAGGACAGGGGGGTTATCCAGCTCCGGCTACACCTTC	CASSSPLRTGGLSSSGYTF
TRBV5-4	.	.	TRBJ2-7	TGTGCCAGCAGCTTAAACTCCTACGAGCAGTACTTC	CASSLNSYEQYF
TRBV11-3	.	.	TRBJ2-7	TGTGCCAGCAGCTTTGGATCCGGGGCCTCCTACGAGCAGTACTTC	CASSFGSGASYEQYF
TRBV18	.	.	TRBJ2-7	TGTGCCAGCTCACCCCAACAGGATCTCGACGAGCAGTACTTC	CASSPQQDLDEQYF